This TCR beta chain was recorded in a study of T-cell memory formation after mild COVID-19. Across the study: The study found TCR clusters largely donor specific. Study results and limitations: SARS-CoV-2 specificity was not confirmed for second-wave clones peaking on day 37.

This clonotype came up a few times. What it recognizes is unknown. Each CDR3 protein is one row after TCRdb ran MiXCR on the 5' RACE reads. The data hold around 150,000 distinct CDR3 sequences, with approximately 14% observed a single time. The germline CDR1 and CDR2 sequences are MGHRA and YSYEKL. The V gene end was trimmed by 1 base and the J gene end by 4 bases; junction bases not matched to a gene: 5. CDR3 length equals 17 residues. Source material: PBMCs or a T cell subset sorted from them (not recorded which). The clonotype was recovered from an adult woman who had mild COVID-19 (a few samples of this study predate the infection). Cell type and time point are not known. The chain combines TRBV4-1 with TRBJ2-2; 11 positions match TRBD2. CDR3 protein: CASSQGWLAGGTGELFF. The CDR3 DNA reads TGCGCCAGCAGCCAAGGTTGGCTAGCGGGGGGCACCGGGGAGCTGTTTTTT.